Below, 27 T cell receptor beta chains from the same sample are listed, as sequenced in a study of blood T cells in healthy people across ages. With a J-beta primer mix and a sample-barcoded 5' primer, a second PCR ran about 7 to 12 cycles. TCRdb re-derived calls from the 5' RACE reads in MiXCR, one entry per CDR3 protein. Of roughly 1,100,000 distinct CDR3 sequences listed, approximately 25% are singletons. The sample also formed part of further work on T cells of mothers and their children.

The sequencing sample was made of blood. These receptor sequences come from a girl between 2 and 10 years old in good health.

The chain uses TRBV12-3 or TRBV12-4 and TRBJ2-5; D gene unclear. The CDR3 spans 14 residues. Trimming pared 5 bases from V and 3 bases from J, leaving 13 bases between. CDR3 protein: CASSPSGYKETQYF. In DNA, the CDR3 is TGTGCCAGCAGTCCCTCCGGCTATAAAGAGACCCAGTACTTC.

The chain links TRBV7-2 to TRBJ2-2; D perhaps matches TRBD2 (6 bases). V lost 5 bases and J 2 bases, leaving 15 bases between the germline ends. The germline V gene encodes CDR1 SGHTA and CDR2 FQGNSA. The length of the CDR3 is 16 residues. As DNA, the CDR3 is TGTGCCAGCAGCCCACACGGGGGAGGTAACACCGGGGAGCTGTTTTTT. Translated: CASSPHGGGNTGELFF.

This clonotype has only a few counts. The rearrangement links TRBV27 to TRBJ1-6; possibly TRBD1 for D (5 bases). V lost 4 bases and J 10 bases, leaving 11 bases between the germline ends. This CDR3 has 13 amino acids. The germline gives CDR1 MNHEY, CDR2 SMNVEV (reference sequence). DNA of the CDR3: TGTGCCAGCAGTTCAAGGGGAAGCTCACCCCTCCACTTT. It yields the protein CASSSRGSSPLHF.

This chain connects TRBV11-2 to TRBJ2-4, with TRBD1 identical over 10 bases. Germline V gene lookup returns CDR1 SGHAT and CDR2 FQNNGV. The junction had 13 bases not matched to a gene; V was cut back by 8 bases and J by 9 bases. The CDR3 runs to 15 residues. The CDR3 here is CASGGTGVDYGIQYF. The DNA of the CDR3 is TGTGCCAGCGGCGGGACAGGGGTTGATTATGGCATTCAGTACTTC. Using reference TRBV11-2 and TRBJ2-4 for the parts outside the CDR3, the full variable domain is EAGVAQSPRYKIIEKRQSVAFWCNPISGHATLYWYQQILGQGPKLLIQFQNNGVVDDSQLPKDRFSAERLKGVDSTLKIQPAKLEDSAVYLCASGGTGVDYGIQYFGAGTRLSVL.

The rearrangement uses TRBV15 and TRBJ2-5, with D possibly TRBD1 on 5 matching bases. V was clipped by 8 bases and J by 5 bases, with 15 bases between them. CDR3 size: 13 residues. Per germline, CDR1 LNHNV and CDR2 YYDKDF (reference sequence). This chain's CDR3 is CATGISQAETQYF. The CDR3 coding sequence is TGTGCCACCGGAATTTCACAGGCGGAGACCCAGTACTTC.

The CDR3 reads CASSLEPGTEAFF. The CDR3 region has the DNA TGTGCCAGCAGCTTAGAACCGGGGACTGAAGCTTTCTTT. V is TRBV7-6 and J is TRBJ1-1; D ambiguous. CDR1 is SGHVS and CDR2 is FNYEAQ in the germline V gene. V lost 1 base and J 5 bases, leaving 8 bases between the germline ends. The CDR3 spans 13 residues.

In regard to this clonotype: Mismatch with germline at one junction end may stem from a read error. CDR3: CSARQGYEQHF. CDR3 in DNA: TGCAGTGCTCGACAGGGCTACGAGCAGCACTTC. This chain links TRBV20-1 with TRBJ2-7; the match to TRBD1 covers 7 bases. CDR3 length: 11 amino acids. CDR1 is DFQATT and CDR2 is SNEGSKA in the germline V gene (reference sequence).

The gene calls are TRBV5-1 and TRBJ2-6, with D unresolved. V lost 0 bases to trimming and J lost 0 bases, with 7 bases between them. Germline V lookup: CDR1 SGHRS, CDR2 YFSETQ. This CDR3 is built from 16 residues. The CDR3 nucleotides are TGCGCCAGCAGCTTGGAGGCTGTCTCTGGGGCCAACGTCCTGACTTTC. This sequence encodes CASSLEAVSGANVLTF.

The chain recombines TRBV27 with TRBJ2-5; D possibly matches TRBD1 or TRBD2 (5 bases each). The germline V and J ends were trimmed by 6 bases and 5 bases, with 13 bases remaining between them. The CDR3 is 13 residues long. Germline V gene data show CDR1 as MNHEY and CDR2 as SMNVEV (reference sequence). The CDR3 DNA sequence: TGTGCCAGCAGAGGGAGAGGGGCGGAGACCCAGTACTTC. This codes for CASRGRGAETQYF.

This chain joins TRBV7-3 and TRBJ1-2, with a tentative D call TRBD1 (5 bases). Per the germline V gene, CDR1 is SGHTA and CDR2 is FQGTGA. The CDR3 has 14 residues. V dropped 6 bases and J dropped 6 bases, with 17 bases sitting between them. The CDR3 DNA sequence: TGTGCCAGCAGTCTTGGGGGGGTCGGGGATGGCTACACCTTC. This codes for CASSLGGVGDGYTF.

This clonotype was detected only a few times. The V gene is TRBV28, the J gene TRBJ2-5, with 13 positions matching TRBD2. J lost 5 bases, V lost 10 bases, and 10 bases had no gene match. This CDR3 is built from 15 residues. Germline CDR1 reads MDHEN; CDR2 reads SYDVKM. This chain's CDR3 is CATSSGTSGMETQYF. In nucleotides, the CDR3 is TGTGCCACCAGCTCCGGGACTAGCGGGATGGAGACCCAGTACTTC.

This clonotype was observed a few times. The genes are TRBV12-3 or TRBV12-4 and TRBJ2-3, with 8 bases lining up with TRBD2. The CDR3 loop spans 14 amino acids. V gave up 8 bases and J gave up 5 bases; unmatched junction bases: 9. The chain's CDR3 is CASLFWLAGDTQYF. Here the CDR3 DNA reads TGTGCCAGCCTATTCTGGCTAGCGGGAGATACGCAGTATTTT.

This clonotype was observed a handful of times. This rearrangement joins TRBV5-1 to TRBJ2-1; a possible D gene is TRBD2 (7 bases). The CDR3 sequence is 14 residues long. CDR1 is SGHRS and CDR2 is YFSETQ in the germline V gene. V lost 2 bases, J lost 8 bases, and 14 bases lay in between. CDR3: CASSFGGGGDEQFF. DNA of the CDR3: TGCGCCAGCAGCTTTGGAGGGGGGGGTGATGAGCAGTTCTTC.

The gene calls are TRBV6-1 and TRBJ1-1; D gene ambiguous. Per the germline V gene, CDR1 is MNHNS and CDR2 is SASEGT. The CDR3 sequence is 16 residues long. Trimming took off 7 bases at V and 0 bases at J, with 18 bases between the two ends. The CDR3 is CASIEYPALVNTEAFF. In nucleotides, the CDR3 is TGTGCCAGCATCGAATATCCGGCGCTGGTGAACACTGAAGCTTTCTTT.

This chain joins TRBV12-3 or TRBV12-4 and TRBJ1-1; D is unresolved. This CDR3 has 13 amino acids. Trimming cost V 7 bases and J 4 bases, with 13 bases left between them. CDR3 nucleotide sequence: TGTGCCAGCATAAAGGCACACAGCACTGAAGCTTTCTTT. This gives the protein CASIKAHSTEAFF.

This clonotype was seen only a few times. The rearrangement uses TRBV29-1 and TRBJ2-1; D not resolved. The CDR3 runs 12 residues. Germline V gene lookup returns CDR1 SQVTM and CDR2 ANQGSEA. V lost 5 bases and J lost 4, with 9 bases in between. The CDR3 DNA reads TGCAGCGTTAGGTGGGGTTACAATGAGCAGTTCTTC. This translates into CSVRWGYNEQFF.

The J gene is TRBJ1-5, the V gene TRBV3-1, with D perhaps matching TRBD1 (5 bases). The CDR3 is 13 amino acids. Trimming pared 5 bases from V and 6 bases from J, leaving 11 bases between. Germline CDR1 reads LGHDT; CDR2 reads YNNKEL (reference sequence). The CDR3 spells CASSRGMGQPQHF. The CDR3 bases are TGTGCCAGCAGCAGGGGAATGGGTCAGCCCCAGCATTTT.

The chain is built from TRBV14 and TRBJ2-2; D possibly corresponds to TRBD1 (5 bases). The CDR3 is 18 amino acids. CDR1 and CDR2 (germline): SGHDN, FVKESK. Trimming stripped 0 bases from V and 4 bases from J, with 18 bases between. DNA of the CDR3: TGTGCCAGCAGCCAAGATTGGTGGCAGGGCGCGAGCACCGGGGAGCTGTTTTTT. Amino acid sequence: CASSQDWWQGASTGELFF.

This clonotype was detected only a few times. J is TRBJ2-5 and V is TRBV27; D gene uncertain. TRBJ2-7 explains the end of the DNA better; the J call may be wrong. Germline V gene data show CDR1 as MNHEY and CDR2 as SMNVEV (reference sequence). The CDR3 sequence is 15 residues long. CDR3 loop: CASSSHVRFPFEQYF. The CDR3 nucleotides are TGTGCCAGCAGTTCACACGTTCGGTTTCCCTTCGAGCAGTACTTC.

CDR3 in DNA: TGCAGTGCTAGCGAAGGGACTAGCGGGAAGGAGACCCAGTACTTC. Translating gives CSASEGTSGKETQYF. The chain employs TRBV20-1 and TRBJ2-5; TRBD2 matches 13 bases. The CDR3 totals 15 residues. Germline CDR1 and CDR2: DFQATT and SNEGSKA (reference sequence). V shed 3 bases and J 5 bases; nucleotides not matched to a gene: 6.

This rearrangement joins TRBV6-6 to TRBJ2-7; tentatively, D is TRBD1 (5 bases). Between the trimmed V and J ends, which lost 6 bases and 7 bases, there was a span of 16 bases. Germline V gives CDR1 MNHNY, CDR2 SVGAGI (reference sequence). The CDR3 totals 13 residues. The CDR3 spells CASSPTELGEQYF. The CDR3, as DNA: TGTGCCAGCAGCCCGACAGAGCTGGGGGAGCAGTACTTC.

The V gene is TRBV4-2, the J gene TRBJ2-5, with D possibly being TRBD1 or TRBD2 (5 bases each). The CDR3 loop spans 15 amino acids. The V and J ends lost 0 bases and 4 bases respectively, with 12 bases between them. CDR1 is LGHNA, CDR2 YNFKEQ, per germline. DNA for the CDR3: TGTGCCAGCAGCCAAGACCGAGGGGCTATAGAGACCCAGTACTTC. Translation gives CASSQDRGAIETQYF.

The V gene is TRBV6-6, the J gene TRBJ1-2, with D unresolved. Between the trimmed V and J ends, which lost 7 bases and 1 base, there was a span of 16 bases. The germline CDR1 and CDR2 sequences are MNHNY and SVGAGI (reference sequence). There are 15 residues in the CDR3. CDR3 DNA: TGTGCCAGCATCGGGGTGGGTTTACTTAACTATGGCTACACCTTC. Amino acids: CASIGVGLLNYGYTF.

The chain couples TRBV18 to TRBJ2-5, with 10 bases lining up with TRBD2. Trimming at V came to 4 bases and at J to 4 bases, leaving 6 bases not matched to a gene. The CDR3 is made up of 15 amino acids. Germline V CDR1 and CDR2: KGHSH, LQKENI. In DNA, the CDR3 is TGTGCCAGCTCACGTCAGCGGGGGGGGCCAGAGACCCAGTACTTC. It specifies CASSRQRGGPETQYF.

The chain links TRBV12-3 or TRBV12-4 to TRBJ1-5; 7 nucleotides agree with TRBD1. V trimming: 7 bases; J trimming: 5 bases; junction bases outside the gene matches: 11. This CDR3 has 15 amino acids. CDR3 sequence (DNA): TGTGCCAGCATGGGGGACAGTTTCGTCTATCAGCCCCAGCATTTT. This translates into CASMGDSFVYQPQHF.

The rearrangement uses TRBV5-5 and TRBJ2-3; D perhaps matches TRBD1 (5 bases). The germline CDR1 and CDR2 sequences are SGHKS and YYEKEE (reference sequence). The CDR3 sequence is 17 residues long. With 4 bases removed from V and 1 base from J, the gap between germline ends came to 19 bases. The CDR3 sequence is CASSKYGPLQGTDTQYF. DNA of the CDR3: TGTGCCAGCAGCAAGTACGGCCCTTTACAGGGCACAGATACGCAGTATTTT. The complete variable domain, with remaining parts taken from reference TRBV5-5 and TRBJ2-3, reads DAGVTQSPTHLIKTRGQQVTLRCSPISGHKSVSWYQQVLGQGPQFIFQYYEKEERGRGNFPDRFSARQFPNYSSELNVNALLLGDSALYLCASSKYGPLQGTDTQYFGPGTRLTVL.

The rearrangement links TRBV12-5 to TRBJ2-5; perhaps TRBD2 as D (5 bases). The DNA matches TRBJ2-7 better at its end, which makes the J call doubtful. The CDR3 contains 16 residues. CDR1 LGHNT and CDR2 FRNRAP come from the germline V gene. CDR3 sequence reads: CASGLVRPDGAYEQYF. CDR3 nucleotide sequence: TGTGCTAGTGGTTTGGTACGTCCGGACGGGGCCTACGAGCAGTACTTC.